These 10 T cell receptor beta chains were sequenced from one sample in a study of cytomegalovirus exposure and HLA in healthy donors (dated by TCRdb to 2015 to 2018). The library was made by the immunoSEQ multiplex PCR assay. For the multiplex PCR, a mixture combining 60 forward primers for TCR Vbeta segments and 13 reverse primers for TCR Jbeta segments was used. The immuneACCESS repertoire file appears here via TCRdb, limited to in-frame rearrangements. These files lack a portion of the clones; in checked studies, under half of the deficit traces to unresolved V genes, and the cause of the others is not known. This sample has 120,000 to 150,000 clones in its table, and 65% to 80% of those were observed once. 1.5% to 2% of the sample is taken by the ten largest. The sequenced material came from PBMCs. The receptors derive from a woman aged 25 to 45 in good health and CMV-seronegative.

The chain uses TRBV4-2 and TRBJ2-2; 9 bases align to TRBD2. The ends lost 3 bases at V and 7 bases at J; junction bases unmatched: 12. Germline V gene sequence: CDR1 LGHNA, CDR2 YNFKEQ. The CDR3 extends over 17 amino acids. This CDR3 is CASSHGEAGGQDGELFF. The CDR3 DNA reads TGTGCCAGCAGCCACGGTGAGGCGGGAGGGCAAGACGGGGAGCTGTTTTTT.

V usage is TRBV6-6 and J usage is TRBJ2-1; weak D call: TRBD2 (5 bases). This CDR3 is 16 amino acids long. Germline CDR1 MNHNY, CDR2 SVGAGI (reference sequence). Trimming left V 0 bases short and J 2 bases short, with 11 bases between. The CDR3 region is CASSYSTGVPYNEQFF. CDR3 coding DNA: TGTGCCAGCAGTTACTCGACCGGGGTCCCCTACAATGAGCAGTTCTTC.

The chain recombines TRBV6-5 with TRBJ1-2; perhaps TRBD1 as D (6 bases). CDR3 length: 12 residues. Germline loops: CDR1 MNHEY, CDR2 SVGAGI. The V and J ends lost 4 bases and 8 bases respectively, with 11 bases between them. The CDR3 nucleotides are TGTGCCAGCAGTTCCGATGGGGGCGGCTACACCTTC. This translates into CASSSDGGGYTF.

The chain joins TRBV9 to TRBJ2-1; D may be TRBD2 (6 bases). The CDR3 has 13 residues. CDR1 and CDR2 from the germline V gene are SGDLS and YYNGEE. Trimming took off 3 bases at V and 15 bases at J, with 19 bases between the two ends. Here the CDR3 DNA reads TGTGCCAGCAGCGCCCAACTCCGGGACTCCGTGTTCTTC. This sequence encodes CASSAQLRDSVFF.

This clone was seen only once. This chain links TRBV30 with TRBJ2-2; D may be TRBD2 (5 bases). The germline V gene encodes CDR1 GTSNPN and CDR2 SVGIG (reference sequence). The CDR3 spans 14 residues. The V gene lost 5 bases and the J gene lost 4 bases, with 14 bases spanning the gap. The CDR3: CAWFTSGGTGELFF. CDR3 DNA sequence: TGTGCCTGGTTTACGAGCGGCGGCACCGGGGAGCTGTTTTTT.

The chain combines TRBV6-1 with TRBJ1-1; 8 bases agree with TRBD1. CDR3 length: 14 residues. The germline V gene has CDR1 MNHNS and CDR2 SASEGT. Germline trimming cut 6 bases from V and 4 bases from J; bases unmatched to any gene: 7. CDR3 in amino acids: CASSEITGGTEAFF. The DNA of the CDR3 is TGTGCCAGCAGCGAAATCACAGGGGGCACTGAAGCTTTCTTT.

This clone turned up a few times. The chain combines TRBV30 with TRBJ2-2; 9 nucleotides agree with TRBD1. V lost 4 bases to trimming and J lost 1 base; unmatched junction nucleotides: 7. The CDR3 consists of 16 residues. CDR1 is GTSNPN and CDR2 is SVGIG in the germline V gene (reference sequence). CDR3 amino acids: CAWNTGTGKNTGELFF. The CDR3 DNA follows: TGTGCCTGGAATACCGGGACAGGGAAGAACACCGGGGAGCTGTTTTTT.

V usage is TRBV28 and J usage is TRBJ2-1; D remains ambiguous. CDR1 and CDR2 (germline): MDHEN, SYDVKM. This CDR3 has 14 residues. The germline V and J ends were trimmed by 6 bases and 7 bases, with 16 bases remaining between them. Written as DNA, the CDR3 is TGTGCCAGCAGGTACCCCAATGCGCGGAATGAGCAGTTCTTC. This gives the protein CASRYPNARNEQFF.

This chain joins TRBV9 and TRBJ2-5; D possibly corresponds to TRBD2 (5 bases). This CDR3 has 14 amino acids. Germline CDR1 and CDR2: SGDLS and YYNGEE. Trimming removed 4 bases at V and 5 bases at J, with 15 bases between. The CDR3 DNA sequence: TGTGCCAGCAGCCTGGGGAGCTCACAGGAGACCCAGTACTTC. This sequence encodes CASSLGSSQETQYF. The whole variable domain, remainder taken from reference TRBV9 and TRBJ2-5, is DSGVTQTPKHLITATGQRVTLRCSPRSGDLSVYWYQQSLDQGLQFLIQYYNGEERAKGNILERFSAQQFPDLHSELNLSSLELGDSALYFCASSLGSSQETQYFGPGTRLLVL.

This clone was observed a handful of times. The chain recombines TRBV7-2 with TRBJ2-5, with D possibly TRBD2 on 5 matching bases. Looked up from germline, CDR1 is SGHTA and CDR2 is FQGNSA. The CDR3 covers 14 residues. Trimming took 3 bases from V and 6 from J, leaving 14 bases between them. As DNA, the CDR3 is TGTGCCAGCAGCTTTGCCGGCCCGGGGAAGACCCAGTACTTC. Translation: CASSFAGPGKTQYF.